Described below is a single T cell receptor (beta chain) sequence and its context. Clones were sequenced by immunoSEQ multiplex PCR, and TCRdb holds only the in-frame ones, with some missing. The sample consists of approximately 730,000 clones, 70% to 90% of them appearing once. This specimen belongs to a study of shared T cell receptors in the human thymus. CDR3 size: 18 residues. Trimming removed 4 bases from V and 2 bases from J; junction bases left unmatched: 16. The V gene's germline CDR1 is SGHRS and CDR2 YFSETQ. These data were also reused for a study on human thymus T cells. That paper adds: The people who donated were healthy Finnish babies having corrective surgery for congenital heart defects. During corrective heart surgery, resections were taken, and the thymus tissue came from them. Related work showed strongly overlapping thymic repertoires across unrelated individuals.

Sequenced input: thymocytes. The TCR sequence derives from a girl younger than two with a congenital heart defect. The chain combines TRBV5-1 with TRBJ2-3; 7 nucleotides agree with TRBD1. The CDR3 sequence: CASSLWWGTDPFTDTQYF. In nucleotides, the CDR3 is TGCGCCAGCAGCCTCTGGTGGGGGACAGACCCGTTCACAGATACGCAGTATTTT. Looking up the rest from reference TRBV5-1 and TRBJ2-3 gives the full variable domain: KAGVTQTPRYLIKTRGQQVTLSCSPISGHRSVSWYQQTPGQGLQFLFEYFSETQRNKGNFPGRFSGRQFSNSRSEMNVSTLELGDSALYLCASSLWWGTDPFTDTQYFGPGTRLTVL.